What follows are 10 T cell receptor beta chains derived from one specimen sequenced in a study of CD8+ T cells in alopecia areata. Treatment reported: oral pan-JAK inhibitor, 5-10 mg twice daily. cDNA serving as the sequencing template came from extracted, reverse transcribed RNA. Sequencing was performed with immunoSEQ multiplex PCR; in TCRdb, only in-frame clones are kept and a portion is missing. The table lists roughly 110,000 clones, roughly 84% of them singletons. Specimen: CD8+ T cells sorted from blood, collected at week 24, from a patient treated with tofacitinib. The receptors derive from a human donor with alopecia areata.

The J gene is TRBJ2-1, the V gene TRBV4-1; D gene ambiguous. The CDR3 runs 13 residues. Looked up from germline, CDR1 is MGHRA and CDR2 is YSYEKL. V gave up 4 bases and J gave up 2 bases, with 6 bases separating them. CDR3 sequence (DNA): TGCGCCAGCAGCCTGGACCCCTACAATGAGCAGTTCTTC. This codes for CASSLDPYNEQFF.

The rearrangement joins TRBV5-6 to TRBJ2-3, with 11 bases lining up with TRBD2. CDR1 is SGHDT and CDR2 is YYEEEE in the germline V gene. V dropped 0 bases and J dropped 2; count of bases not matched to a gene: 2. The CDR3 extends over 16 amino acids. CDR3 sequence reads: CASSLELAGDTDTQYF. The CDR3 DNA reads TGTGCCAGCAGCTTGGAACTAGCGGGGGACACAGATACGCAGTATTTT.

The rearrangement joins TRBV2 to TRBJ2-2, with 10 nucleotides matching TRBD2. V trimming: 6 bases; J trimming: 1 base; junction bases outside the gene matches: 2. The CDR3 runs to 15 residues. Looked up from germline, CDR1 is SNHLY and CDR2 is FYNNEI. CDR3 in DNA: TGTGCCAGCAGGGTAGCGGGGGGGAACACCGGGGAGCTGTTTTTT. It codes for CASRVAGGNTGELFF.

This chain connects TRBV6-6 to TRBJ2-7, with TRBD1 matching 9 bases. The CDR3 is 13 residues long. J was trimmed by 6 bases and V by 6 bases; bases with no gene match: 6. The V gene's germline CDR1 is MNHNY and CDR2 SVGAGI (reference sequence). The DNA for the CDR3 is TGTGCCAGCAGATCACCGGACAGGGGCGAGCAGTACTTC. As protein: CASRSPDRGEQYF.

The chain joins TRBV5-5 to TRBJ2-7, with 7 bases identical to TRBD1. There are 13 residues in the CDR3. Trimming removed 3 bases from V and 3 bases from J; junction bases left unmatched: 3. The germline gives CDR1 SGHKS, CDR2 YYEKEE (reference sequence). CDR3 in amino acids: CASSSWDSYEQYF. The CDR3 DNA sequence: TGTGCCAGCAGCTCCTGGGACAGCTACGAGCAGTACTTC.

This clone occurred once. The CDR3 protein is CASSIGGELFF. CDR3 coding DNA: TGTGCCAGTAGTATCGGGGGGGAGCTGTTTTTT. The chain joins TRBV19 to TRBJ2-2; no firm D call. Trimming took 3 bases from V and 8 from J, leaving 4 bases between them. The CDR3 contains 11 residues. Germline values: CDR1 LNHDA, CDR2 SQIVND (reference sequence).

As concerns this clone: An end of the junction does not agree with germline; a read error may underlie this. V usage is TRBV7-7 and J usage is TRBJ2-5; TRBD2 agrees at 8 bases. The CDR3 runs to 15 residues. Germline V gives CDR1 SSHAT, CDR2 FNYEAQ (reference sequence). CDR3 loop: CASSPLRGAGETQYF. As DNA, the CDR3 is TGTGCTAGCAGTCCATTGCGGGGGGCTGGGGAGACCCAGTACTTC. The whole variable domain, filled in from reference TRBV7-7 and TRBJ2-5, reads GAGVSQSPRYKVTKRGQDVTLRCDPISSHATLYWYQQALGQGPEFLTYFNYEAQPDKSGLPSDRFSAERPEGSISTLTIQRTEQRDSAMYRCASSPLRGAGETQYFGPGTRLLVL.

V usage is TRBV7-9 and J usage is TRBJ2-5; perhaps TRBD2 as D (6 bases). Per the germline V gene, CDR1 is SEHNR and CDR2 is FQNEAQ (reference sequence). The V gene lost 5 bases and the J gene lost 1 base, with 17 bases spanning the gap. CDR3 size: 16 residues. This CDR3 reads CASSPLGGASQETQYF. CDR3 nucleotides: TGTGCCAGCAGCCCGCTGGGCGGGGCGTCCCAAGAGACCCAGTACTTC.

This chain joins TRBV29-1 and TRBJ2-1; 8 positions agree with TRBD2. V shed 7 bases and J 6 bases; nucleotides not matched to a gene: 20. The CDR3 sequence is 17 residues long. Germline-derived CDR1 and CDR2 are SQVTM and ANQGSEA. The CDR3 DNA sequence: TGCAGCGCCTGGACTGAGCCGGGGCGGGGGGTTATCAATGAGCAGTTCTTC. This gives the protein CSAWTEPGRGVINEQFF.

The chain couples TRBV13 to TRBJ1-1; unclear D gene. This CDR3 region has 12 residues. Trimming took off 4 bases at V and 3 bases at J, with 6 bases between the two ends. Germline V gene data show CDR1 as PRHDT and CDR2 as FYEKMQ (reference sequence). CDR3 nucleotide sequence: TGTGCCAGCAGCTATGGGGACACTGAAGCTTTCTTT. Translation: CASSYGDTEAFF.